This TCR beta chain was identified in a study of patients and donors after allogeneic stem cell transplantation (TCRdb year 2020). Libraries were made using RT-PCR. Sequencing took place on a NextSeq 550. In TCRdb, the public reads were trimmed at Q25 with fastp and aligned with MiXCR, with productive beta chains retained. Here each entry gathers all rows of one CDR3 protein and keeps the most common genes and DNA. In this sample the table shows about 960,000 distinct CDR3 sequences, under 20% of which occur a single time. 6% of the sample is held by the ten biggest clonotypes. This clonotype was observed at least ten times. It lacks a known antigen. No base-level quality is on record; no much larger clone is a single base apart. Sequencing input: blood, either unsorted or a sorted T cell fraction (not recorded which). This receptor was taken from a human donor who was either an allogeneic HSCT recipient or a stem cell or donor lymphocyte infusion donor (not recorded which). It is not recorded whose cells these are; they may come from a transplant donor.

The CDR3 sequence is CASSFRLAGVDEQFF. Here is the DNA: TGTGCCAGCAGCTTTAGGTTAGCGGGAGTCGATGAGCAGTTCTTC. The rearranged chain carries TRBV7-9 and TRBJ2-1; the junction holds 9 bases that match TRBD2. Including the terminal cysteine and phenylalanine, the CDR3 comprises 15 residues. Only the CDR3 region is kept as DNA, spanning 45 bases read in frame from base 1. V and J are trimmed by 3 bases and 8 bases, and the gene matches miss 8 bases of the junction. CDR1 and CDR2 are drawn from the germline V gene (reference sequence): SEHNR, FQNEAQ.